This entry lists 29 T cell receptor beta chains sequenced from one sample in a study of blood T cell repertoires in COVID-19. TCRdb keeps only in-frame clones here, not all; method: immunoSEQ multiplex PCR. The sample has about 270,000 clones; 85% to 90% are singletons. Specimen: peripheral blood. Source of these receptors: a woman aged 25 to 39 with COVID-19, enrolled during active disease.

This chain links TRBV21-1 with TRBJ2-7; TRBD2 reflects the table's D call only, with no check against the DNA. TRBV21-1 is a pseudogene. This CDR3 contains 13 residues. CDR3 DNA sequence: TGTGCCAGCAGCAAAGCGGGGGGGGGCGAGCAGTACTTC. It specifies CASSKAGGGEQYF.

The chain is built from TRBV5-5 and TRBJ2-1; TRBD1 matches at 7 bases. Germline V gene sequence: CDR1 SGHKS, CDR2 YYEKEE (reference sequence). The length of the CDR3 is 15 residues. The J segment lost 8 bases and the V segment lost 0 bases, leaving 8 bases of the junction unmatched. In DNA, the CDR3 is TGTGCCAGCAGCTTGGAAAGGGGGCCTGGAGATGAGCAGTTCTTC. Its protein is CASSLERGPGDEQFF.

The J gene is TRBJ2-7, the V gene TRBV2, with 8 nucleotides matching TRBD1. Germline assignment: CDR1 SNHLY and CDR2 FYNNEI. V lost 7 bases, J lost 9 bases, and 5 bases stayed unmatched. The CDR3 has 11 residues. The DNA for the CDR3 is TGTGCCAGCACGCTGGACAGGGCGCAGTACTTC. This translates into CASTLDRAQYF.

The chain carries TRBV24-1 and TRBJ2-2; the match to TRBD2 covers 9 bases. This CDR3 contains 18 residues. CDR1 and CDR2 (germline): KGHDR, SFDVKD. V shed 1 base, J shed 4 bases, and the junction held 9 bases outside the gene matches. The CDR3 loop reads CATSDFRAGGPGTGELFF. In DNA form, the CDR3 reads TGTGCCACCAGTGATTTCAGGGCGGGGGGGCCCGGCACCGGGGAGCTGTTTTTT.

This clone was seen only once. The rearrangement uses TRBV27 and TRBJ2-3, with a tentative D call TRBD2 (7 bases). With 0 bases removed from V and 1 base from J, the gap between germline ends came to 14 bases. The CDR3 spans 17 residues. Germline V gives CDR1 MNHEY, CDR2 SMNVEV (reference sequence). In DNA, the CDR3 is TGTGCCAGCAGTTTATCCCCAGGGGAGGGGGGCACAGATACGCAGTATTTT. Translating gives CASSLSPGEGGTDTQYF.

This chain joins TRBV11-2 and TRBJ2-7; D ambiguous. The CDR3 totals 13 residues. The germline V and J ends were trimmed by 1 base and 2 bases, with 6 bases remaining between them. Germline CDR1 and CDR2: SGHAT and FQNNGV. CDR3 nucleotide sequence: TGTGCCAGCAGCTTAGCAGGCCCCTACGAGCAGTACTTC. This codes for CASSLAGPYEQYF.

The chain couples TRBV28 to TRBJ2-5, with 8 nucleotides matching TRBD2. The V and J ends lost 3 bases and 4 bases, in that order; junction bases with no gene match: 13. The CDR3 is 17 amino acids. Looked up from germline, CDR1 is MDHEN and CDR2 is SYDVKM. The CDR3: CASSFLLGLAGTETQYF. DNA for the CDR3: TGTGCCAGCAGTTTTCTTCTAGGGCTAGCGGGCACAGAGACCCAGTACTTC.

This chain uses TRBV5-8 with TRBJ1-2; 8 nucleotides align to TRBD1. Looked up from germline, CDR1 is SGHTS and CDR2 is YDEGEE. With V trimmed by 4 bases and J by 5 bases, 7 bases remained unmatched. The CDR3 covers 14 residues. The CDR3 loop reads CASSRQGRIYGYTF. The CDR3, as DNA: TGTGCCAGCAGCAGACAGGGGAGAATATATGGCTACACCTTC.

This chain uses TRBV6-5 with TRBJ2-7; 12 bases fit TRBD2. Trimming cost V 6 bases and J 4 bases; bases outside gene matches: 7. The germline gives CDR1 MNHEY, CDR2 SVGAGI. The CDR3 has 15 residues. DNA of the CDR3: TGTGCCAGCAGAGACACTAGCGGGGGGCGATACGAGCAGTACTTC. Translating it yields CASRDTSGGRYEQYF.

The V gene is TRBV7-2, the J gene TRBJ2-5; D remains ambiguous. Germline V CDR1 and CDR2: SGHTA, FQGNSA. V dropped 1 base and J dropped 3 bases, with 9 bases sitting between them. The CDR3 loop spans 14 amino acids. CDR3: CASSLGALEETQYF. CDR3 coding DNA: TGTGCCAGCAGCTTAGGCGCTTTAGAAGAGACCCAGTACTTC.

CDR3 amino acids: CASSLVADYGYTF. The CDR3 region has the DNA TGTGCCAGCAGTTTAGTCGCAGACTATGGCTACACCTTC. The V and J genes are TRBV12-3 or TRBV12-4 and TRBJ1-2, with D unresolved. The CDR3 runs to 13 residues. Trimming removed 1 base from V and 3 bases from J, with 6 bases in between.

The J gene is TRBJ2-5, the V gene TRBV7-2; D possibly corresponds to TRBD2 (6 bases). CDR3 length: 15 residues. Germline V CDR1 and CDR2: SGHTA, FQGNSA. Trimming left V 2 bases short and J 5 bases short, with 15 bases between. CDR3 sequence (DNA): TGTGCCAGCAGCTTAAGGCTTCGGGACTTCGAGACCCAGTACTTC. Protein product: CASSLRLRDFETQYF.

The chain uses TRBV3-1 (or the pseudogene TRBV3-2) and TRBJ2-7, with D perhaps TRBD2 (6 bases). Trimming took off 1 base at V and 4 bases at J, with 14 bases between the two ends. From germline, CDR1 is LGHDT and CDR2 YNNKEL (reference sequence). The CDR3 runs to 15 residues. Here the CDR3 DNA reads TGTGCCAGCAGCCAAGGGACTTCTGGGGGGTACGAGCAGTACTTC. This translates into CASSQGTSGGYEQYF.

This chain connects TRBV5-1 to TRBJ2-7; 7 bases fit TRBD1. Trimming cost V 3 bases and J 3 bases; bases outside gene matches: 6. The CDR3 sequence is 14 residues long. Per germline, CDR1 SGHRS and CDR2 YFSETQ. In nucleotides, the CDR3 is TGCGCCAGCAGCTATGCCGGGACAGACTACGAGCAGTACTTC. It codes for CASSYAGTDYEQYF.

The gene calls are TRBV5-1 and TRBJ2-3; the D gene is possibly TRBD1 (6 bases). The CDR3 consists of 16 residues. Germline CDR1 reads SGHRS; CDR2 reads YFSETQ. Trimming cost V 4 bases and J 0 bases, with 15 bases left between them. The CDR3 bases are TGCGCCAGCAGCCAAAGAGGTAGGGGGAGCACAGATACGCAGTATTTT. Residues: CASSQRGRGSTDTQYF.

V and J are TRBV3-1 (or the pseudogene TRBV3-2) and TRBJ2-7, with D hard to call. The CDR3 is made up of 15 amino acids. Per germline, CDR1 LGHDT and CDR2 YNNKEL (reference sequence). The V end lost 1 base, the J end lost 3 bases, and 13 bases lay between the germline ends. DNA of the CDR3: TGTGCCAGCAGCCAAGTTCGTCTAACAGTCTACGAGCAGTACTTC. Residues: CASSQVRLTVYEQYF.

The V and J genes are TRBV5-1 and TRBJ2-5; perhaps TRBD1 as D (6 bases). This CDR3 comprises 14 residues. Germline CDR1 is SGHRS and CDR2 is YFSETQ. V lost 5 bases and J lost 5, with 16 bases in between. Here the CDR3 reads CASRDSGSSETQYF. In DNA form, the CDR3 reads TGCGCCAGCAGGGACAGCGGCTCCTCGGAGACCCAGTACTTC.

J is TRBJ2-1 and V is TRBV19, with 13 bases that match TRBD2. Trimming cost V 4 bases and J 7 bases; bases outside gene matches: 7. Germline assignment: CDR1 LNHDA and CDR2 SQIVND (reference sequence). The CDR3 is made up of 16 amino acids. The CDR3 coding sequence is TGTGCCAGTAGTACCATGGGACTAGCGGGGCTGAATGAGCAGTTCTTC. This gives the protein CASSTMGLAGLNEQFF.

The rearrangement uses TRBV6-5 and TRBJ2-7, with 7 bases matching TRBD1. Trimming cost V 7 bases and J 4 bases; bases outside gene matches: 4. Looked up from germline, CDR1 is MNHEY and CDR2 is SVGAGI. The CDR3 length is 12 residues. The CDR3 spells CASMGQSYEQYF. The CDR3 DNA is TGTGCCAGCATGGGACAGAGTTACGAGCAGTACTTC.

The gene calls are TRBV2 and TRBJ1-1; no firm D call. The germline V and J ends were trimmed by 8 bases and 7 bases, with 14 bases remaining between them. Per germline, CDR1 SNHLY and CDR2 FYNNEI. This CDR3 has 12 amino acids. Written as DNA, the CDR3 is TGTGCCAGCGCCGAGCGCGGTCATGAAGCTTTCTTT. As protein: CASAERGHEAFF. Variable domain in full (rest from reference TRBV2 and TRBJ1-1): EPEVTQTPSHQVTQMGQEVILRCVPISNHLYFYWYRQILGQKVEFLVSFYNNEISEKSEIFDDQFSVERPDGSNFTLKIRSTKLEDSAMYFCASAERGHEAFFGQGTRLTVV.

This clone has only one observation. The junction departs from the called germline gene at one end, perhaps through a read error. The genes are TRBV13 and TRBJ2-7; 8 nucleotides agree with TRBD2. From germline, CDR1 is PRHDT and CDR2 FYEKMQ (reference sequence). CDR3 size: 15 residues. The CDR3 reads CASSLKGTGGAALGF. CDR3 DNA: TGTGCCAGCAGCTTAAAGGGGACCGGGGGGGCCGCCTTGGGCTTC.

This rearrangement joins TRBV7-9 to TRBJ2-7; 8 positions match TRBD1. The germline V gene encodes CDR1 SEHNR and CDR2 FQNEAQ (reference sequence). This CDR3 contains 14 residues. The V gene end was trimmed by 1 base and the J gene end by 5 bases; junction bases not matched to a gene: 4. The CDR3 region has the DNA TGTGCCAGCAGCTTAGGACAGGGGTACGACGAGCAGTACTTC. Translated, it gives CASSLGQGYDEQYF.

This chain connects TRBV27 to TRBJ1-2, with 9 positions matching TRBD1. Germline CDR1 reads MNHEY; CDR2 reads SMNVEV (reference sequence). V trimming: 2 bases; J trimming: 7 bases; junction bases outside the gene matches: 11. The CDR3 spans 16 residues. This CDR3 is CASSLTIPGQGGGYTF. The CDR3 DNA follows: TGTGCCAGCAGTTTAACGATACCGGGACAGGGTGGTGGCTACACCTTC.

The CDR3 region is CASYRRGANTDTQYF. Written as DNA, the CDR3 is TGTGCCAGCTACCGGCGCGGGGCAAACACAGATACGCAGTATTTT. The J gene is TRBJ2-3, the V gene TRBV7-9; D perhaps matches TRBD2 (6 bases). The CDR3 extends over 15 amino acids. With 8 bases removed from V and 2 bases from J, the gap between germline ends came to 17 bases. The germline V gene has CDR1 SEHNR and CDR2 FQNEAQ (reference sequence).

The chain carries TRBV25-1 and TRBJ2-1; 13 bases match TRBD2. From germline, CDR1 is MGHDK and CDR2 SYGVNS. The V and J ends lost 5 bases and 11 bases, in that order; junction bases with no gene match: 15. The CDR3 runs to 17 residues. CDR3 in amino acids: CASSKRLAGGTTPKQFF. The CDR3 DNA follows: TGTGCCAGCAGTAAAAGACTAGCGGGGGGCACCACCCCTAAGCAGTTCTTC.

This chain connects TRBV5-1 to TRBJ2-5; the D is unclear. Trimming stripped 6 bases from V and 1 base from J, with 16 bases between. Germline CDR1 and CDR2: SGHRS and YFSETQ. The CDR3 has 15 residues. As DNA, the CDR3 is TGCGCCAGCAACCCGACAACCGCAGTCCAAGAGACCCAGTACTTC. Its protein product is CASNPTTAVQETQYF.

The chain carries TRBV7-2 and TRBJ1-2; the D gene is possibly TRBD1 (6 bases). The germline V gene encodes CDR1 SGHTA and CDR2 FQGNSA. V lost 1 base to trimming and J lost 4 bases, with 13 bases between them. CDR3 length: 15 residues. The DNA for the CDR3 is TGTGCCAGCAGCTTAGATTTCAGGGGCAGCTATGGCTACACCTTC. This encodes CASSLDFRGSYGYTF.

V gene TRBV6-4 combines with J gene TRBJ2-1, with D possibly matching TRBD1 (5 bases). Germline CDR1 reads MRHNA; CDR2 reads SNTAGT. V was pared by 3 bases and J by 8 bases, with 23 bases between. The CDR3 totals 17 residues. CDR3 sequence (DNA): TGTGCCAGCAGTGAGGTGGGCGCAGGGTATGGGGTTGATGAGCAGTTCTTC. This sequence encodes CASSEVGAGYGVDEQFF.

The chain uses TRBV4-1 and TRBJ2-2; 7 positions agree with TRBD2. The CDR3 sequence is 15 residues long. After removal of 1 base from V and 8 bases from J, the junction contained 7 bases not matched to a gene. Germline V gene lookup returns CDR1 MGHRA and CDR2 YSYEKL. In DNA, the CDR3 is TGCGCCAGCAGCCAAGTATGGGGGGGGACTGGGGAGCTGTTTTTT. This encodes CASSQVWGGTGELFF.